A single sample gave rise to the 31 T cell receptor beta chains below, sequenced in a study of response to subunit inactivated influenza vaccine. Each CDR3 protein gets one entry after TCRdb re-called the RT-PCR reads with MiXCR. The sample contains over 150,000 distinct CDR3 sequences, about 10% of which appear only once. Sequences were derived from CD8+ T cells sorted from PBMCs, sampled 23 months after vaccination. These TCRs come from a man between 50 and 75 years old who received an inactivated influenza vaccine.

This clonotype has more than one count but fewer than ten. This rearrangement joins TRBV7-2 to TRBJ2-1; 7 bases match TRBD2. The length of the CDR3 is 16 residues. The junction had 7 bases not matched to a gene; V was cut back by 1 base and J by 4 bases. CDR1 and CDR2 (germline): SGHTA, FQGNSA. CDR3 DNA sequence: TGTGCCAGCAGCTTAGGTAGTCCAGCGGGGTACAATGAGCAGTTCTTC. This codes for CASSLGSPAGYNEQFF. Drawing the rest from reference TRBV7-2 and TRBJ2-1, the complete variable domain is GAGVSQSPSNKVTEKGKDVELRCDPISGHTALYWYRQSLGQGLEFLIYFQGNSAPDKSGLPSDRFSAERTGGSVSTLTIQRTQQEDSAVYLCASSLGSPAGYNEQFFGPGTRLTVL.

This clonotype came up a few times. V and J are TRBV29-1 and TRBJ2-7; D is unresolved. The CDR3 spans 11 residues. The germline V gene has CDR1 SQVTM and CDR2 ANQGSEA. V was trimmed by 0 bases and J by 5 bases, leaving 5 bases between them. The CDR3 protein is CSVEEGNEQYF. As DNA, the CDR3 is TGCAGCGTTGAAGAGGGGAACGAGCAGTACTTC.

This clonotype turned up a few times. This rearrangement joins TRBV4-1 to TRBJ1-1, with D perhaps TRBD1 (5 bases). CDR3 length: 15 residues. Per germline, CDR1 MGHRA and CDR2 YSYEKL. Between the trimmed V and J ends, which lost 1 base and 5 bases, there was a span of 14 bases. The CDR3 DNA is TGCGCCAGCAGCCAAGGACGCCTTGGGGGGACTGAAGCTTTCTTT. Its protein product is CASSQGRLGGTEAFF.

In this sample, this clonotype turned up many times. CDR3 loop: CSARKNNEQFF. The CDR3 DNA reads as TGCAGTGCTAGAAAAAACAATGAGCAGTTCTTC. The rearrangement joins TRBV20-1 to TRBJ2-1; no definite D call. V lost 2 bases and J lost 5, with 4 bases in between. Germline V gene sequence: CDR1 DFQATT, CDR2 SNEGSKA (reference sequence). The CDR3 sequence is 11 residues long.

This clonotype was found many times. The CDR3 DNA is TGTGCCAGCAGCCTCGGGACAGGGGCCTACGAGCAGTACTTC. Translation: CASSLGTGAYEQYF. The V call is TRBV5-6, the J call TRBJ2-7, with TRBD1 matching over 10 bases. Germline V gene lookup returns CDR1 SGHDT and CDR2 YYEEEE. V trimming: 4 bases; J trimming: 2 bases; junction bases outside the gene matches: 3. CDR3 size: 14 residues.

This clonotype came up many times. The chain recombines TRBV29-1 with TRBJ2-1, with a tentative D call TRBD2 (5 bases). This CDR3 contains 11 residues. The germline V and J ends were trimmed by 4 bases and 11 bases, with 12 bases remaining between them. CDR1 and CDR2 from the germline V gene are SQVTM and ANQGSEA. The CDR3 DNA reads TGCAGCGTTGTGTGGGAGTTTAAGCAGTTCTTC. This codes for CSVVWEFKQFF.

The chain employs TRBV27 and TRBJ2-1; D possibly matches TRBD1 or TRBD2 (6 bases each). The V and J ends lost 3 bases and 1 base respectively, with 13 bases between them. The V gene's germline CDR1 is MNHEY and CDR2 SMNVEV (reference sequence). The CDR3 runs to 16 residues. CDR3 amino acids: CASSFRGRGSYNEQFF. The CDR3 DNA is TGTGCCAGCAGTTTTCGGGGGCGCGGATCCTACAATGAGCAGTTCTTC.

In its sample, this clonotype was seen a few times. This chain links TRBV25-1 with TRBJ2-1; 7 bases agree with TRBD2. The CDR3 runs to 15 residues. Per the germline V gene, CDR1 is MGHDK and CDR2 is SYGVNS. Unmatched junction bases numbered 2, after V lost 3 bases and J lost 0 bases. The CDR3 spells CASSEGGSSYNEQFF. The CDR3 region has the DNA TGTGCCAGCAGTGAGGGGGGGAGCTCCTACAATGAGCAGTTCTTC.

V and J are TRBV6-5 and TRBJ2-3, with D tentatively TRBD2 (5 bases). CDR1 and CDR2 (germline): MNHEY, SVGAGI. The V end was cut by 7 bases, the J end by 4 bases, with 9 bases between. The CDR3 is made up of 12 amino acids. The CDR3 is CASNASPDTQYF. As DNA, the CDR3 is TGTGCCAGCAATGCTAGCCCAGATACGCAGTATTTT.

The chain couples TRBV5-6 to TRBJ2-1; 7 bases line up with TRBD1. Trimming removed 8 bases from V and 0 bases from J; junction bases left unmatched: 11. CDR3 length equals 16 residues. CDR1 and CDR2 from the germline V gene are SGHDT and YYEEEE. Written as DNA, the CDR3 is TGTGCCAGGAGCCCCGGGACAGTCAGCTCCTACAATGAGCAGTTCTTC. Amino acid sequence: CARSPGTVSSYNEQFF.

This clonotype has just a few counts. The rearrangement uses TRBV7-9 and TRBJ1-2, with D perhaps TRBD1 (6 bases). The germline V and J ends were trimmed by 5 bases and 8 bases, with 12 bases remaining between them. CDR3 length: 12 amino acids. CDR1 and CDR2 (germline): SEHNR, FQNEAQ (reference sequence). CDR3 DNA: TGTGCCAGCAGCAGCGGACAGAACGGCTACACCTTC. It translates to CASSSGQNGYTF. The full variable domain, with the rest looked up from reference TRBV7-9 and TRBJ1-2, is DTGVSQNPRHKITKRGQNVTFRCDPISEHNRLYWYRQTLGQGPEFLTYFQNEAQLEKSRLLSDRFSAERPKGSFSTLEIQRTEQGDSAMYLCASSSGQNGYTFGSGTRLTVV.

This clonotype was detected only once. This chain uses TRBV20-1 with TRBJ2-3, with 9 bases identical to TRBD2. There are 18 residues in the CDR3. Trimming cost V 3 bases and J 1 base; bases outside gene matches: 14. The V gene's germline CDR1 is DFQATT and CDR2 SNEGSKA (reference sequence). CDR3 in amino acids: CSARDILAGVWGTDTQYF. In DNA, the CDR3 is TGCAGTGCTAGGGACATCTTAGCGGGAGTGTGGGGCACAGATACGCAGTATTTT.

The V call is TRBV5-8, the J call TRBJ2-1; D is possibly TRBD2 (6 bases). The CDR3 covers 17 residues. Trimming left V 4 bases short and J 8 bases short, with 25 bases between. CDR1 SGHTS and CDR2 YDEGEE come from the germline V gene. CDR3 nucleotide sequence: TGTGCCAGCAGCGAGAACTTAGCGGACGTCTTGTTGTATGAGCAGTTCTTC. Translated, it gives CASSENLADVLLYEQFF.

The rearrangement links TRBV4-3 to TRBJ2-3; 8 positions agree with TRBD2. The CDR3 spans 18 residues. Germline CDR1 reads LGHNA; CDR2 reads YSLEER. V dropped 1 base and J dropped 3; count of bases not matched to a gene: 12. Here the CDR3 DNA reads TGCGCCAGCAGCCAAGGTCCCGGGGGGGGCGCCCTGACAGATACGCAGTATTTT. The encoded protein is CASSQGPGGGALTDTQYF.

This clonotype came up a few times. This chain joins TRBV4-1 and TRBJ2-7; 7 bases align to TRBD2. Germline V gene sequence: CDR1 MGHRA, CDR2 YSYEKL. The length of the CDR3 is 17 residues. V shed 3 bases and J 4 bases; nucleotides not matched to a gene: 15. Here the CDR3 DNA reads TGCGCCAGCAGCCACCACCCTCCGAGCGGGGTAGTTTACGAGCAGTACTTC. Translated: CASSHHPPSGVVYEQYF.

There are a few counts of this clonotype. V gene TRBV27 combines with J gene TRBJ2-7; TRBD1 matches 7 bases. This CDR3 is 16 amino acids long. V lost 1 base, J lost 2 bases, and 8 bases stayed unmatched. The V gene's germline CDR1 is MNHEY and CDR2 SMNVEV (reference sequence). The CDR3 here is CASSLLSGQGAYEQYF. CDR3 in DNA: TGTGCCAGCAGTTTATTGTCGGGGCAGGGGGCCTACGAGCAGTACTTC.

The chain has TRBV27 and TRBJ2-7; D unclear. The CDR3 is 14 residues long. Germline CDR1 reads MNHEY; CDR2 reads SMNVEV (reference sequence). Trimming left V 1 base short and J 0 bases short, with 7 bases between. The CDR3 loop is CASSLFRASYEQYF. The CDR3 region has the DNA TGTGCCAGCAGTTTATTTCGCGCCTCCTACGAGCAGTACTTC.

V usage is TRBV6-2 or TRBV6-3 and J usage is TRBJ1-5, with D perhaps TRBD1 (5 bases). The V end was cut by 1 base, the J end by 3 bases, with 10 bases between. Germline assignment: CDR1 MNHEY and CDR2 SVGEGT. The CDR3 sequence is 15 residues long. CDR3 in DNA: TGTGCCAGCAGTTACTTGGACACTCTCAATCAGCCCCAGCATTTT. It yields the protein CASSYLDTLNQPQHF.

Only a few counts were recorded for this clonotype. This sequence joins TRBV20-1 and TRBJ2-7; the D gene is possibly TRBD1 (5 bases). The V and J ends lost 0 bases and 5 bases respectively, with 14 bases between them. The germline CDR1 and CDR2 sequences are DFQATT and SNEGSKA (reference sequence). The CDR3 is made up of 14 amino acids. In nucleotides, the CDR3 is TGCAGTGCTAGAGATCTTGGCAGGGAAAACGAGCAGTACTTC. Translation gives CSARDLGRENEQYF.

This clonotype showed up just a few times. This rearrangement joins TRBV3-1 to TRBJ2-3, with unresolved D. CDR1 is LGHDT, CDR2 YNNKEL, per germline (reference sequence). V dropped 0 bases and J dropped 6 bases, with 7 bases sitting between them. This CDR3 comprises 13 residues. CDR3 bases: TGTGCCAGCAGCCAAGATCTTGCCGATACGCAGTATTTT. This gives the protein CASSQDLADTQYF.

This clonotype was seen more than once but under ten times. This rearrangement joins TRBV28 to TRBJ2-7; D might be TRBD1 (6 bases). This CDR3 spans 14 amino acids. V was trimmed by 7 bases and J by 2 bases, leaving 15 bases between them. Germline loops: CDR1 MDHEN, CDR2 SYDVKM. CDR3 in amino acids: CASTQGQGTYEQYF. For the CDR3, the DNA is TGTGCCAGCACGCAAGGGCAGGGGACCTACGAGCAGTACTTC.

This clonotype was observed a handful of times. V is TRBV5-6 and J is TRBJ2-2; 7 bases line up with TRBD1. V lost 0 bases to trimming and J lost 3 bases; unmatched junction nucleotides: 2. CDR3 size: 15 residues. Germline assignment: CDR1 SGHDT and CDR2 YYEEEE. CDR3 residues: CASSLGDRYTGELFF. CDR3 in DNA: TGTGCCAGCAGCTTGGGGGACAGATACACCGGGGAGCTGTTTTTT.

The sample holds a few counts of this clonotype. One end of the junction is discordant with germline, which a read error may explain. The chain combines TRBV6-2 or TRBV6-3 with TRBJ1-1; D uncertain. Germline V gene sequence: CDR1 MNHEY, CDR2 SVGEGT. The CDR3 is 17 residues long. CDR3 amino acids: CASSYPGYLSENAEAFF. The CDR3 DNA reads TGTGCCAGCAGTTACCCAGGCTATCTATCCGAGAACGCTGAAGCTTTCTTT.

Many counts were recorded for this clonotype. V usage is TRBV4-1 and J usage is TRBJ2-3; D possibly matches TRBD1 or TRBD2 (5 bases each). The ends were cut back, 4 bases at V and 2 bases at J, with 16 bases in the middle. Germline V gene sequence: CDR1 MGHRA, CDR2 YSYEKL. This CDR3 has 16 residues. The CDR3 region has the DNA TGCGCCAGCAGCCGAACTAGGGGACCCCTCACAGATACGCAGTATTTT. It translates to CASSRTRGPLTDTQYF.

This clonotype occurred many times. The V gene is TRBV4-3, the J gene TRBJ2-2; the D is unclear. Germline loops: CDR1 LGHNA, CDR2 YSLEER. The CDR3 spans 17 residues. With 3 bases removed from V and 7 bases from J, the gap between germline ends came to 21 bases. CDR3 DNA sequence: TGCGCCAGCAGCCAGGCCGACCTGGAATTGAGTGGCGGGGAGCTGTTTTTT. Protein sequence: CASSQADLELSGGELFF.

The CDR3 DNA follows: TGTGCCAGCAGCCCTAGCGACAGGGTTCAGCCCCAGCATTTT. This encodes CASSPSDRVQPQHF. The chain is built from TRBV7-9 and TRBJ1-5; 7 nucleotides agree with TRBD1. Germline V gene lookup returns CDR1 SEHNR and CDR2 FQNEAQ (reference sequence). CDR3 length equals 14 residues. V shed 5 bases and J 6 bases; nucleotides not matched to a gene: 7.

In its sample, this clonotype was seen many times. The chain links TRBV19 to TRBJ2-3; D unresolved. V was cut by 3 bases and J by 4 bases, with 8 bases left in between. Germline CDR1 and CDR2: LNHDA and SQIVND (reference sequence). There are 13 residues in the CDR3. The DNA for the CDR3 is TGTGCCAGTAGTATGGTAGCTGCAGATACGCAGTATTTT. It yields the protein CASSMVAADTQYF.

This clonotype was seen only a few times. The chain joins TRBV15 to TRBJ1-1, with no clear D. The CDR3 loop spans 13 amino acids. Germline V gives CDR1 LNHNV, CDR2 YYDKDF (reference sequence). The V and J ends lost 4 bases and 4 bases respectively, with 10 bases between them. The CDR3 nucleotides read TGTGCCACCAGCATATGGGAAGGCACTGAAGCTTTCTTT. Its protein product is CATSIWEGTEAFF. Filled out from reference TRBV15 and TRBJ1-1, the complete variable domain reads DAMVIQNPRYQVTQFGKPVTLSCSQTLNHNVMYWYQQKSSQAPKLLFHYYDKDFNNEADTPDNFQSRRPNTSFCFLDIRSPGLGDTAMYLCATSIWEGTEAFFGQGTRLTVV.

This clonotype was counted only a few times. The gene calls are TRBV20-1 and TRBJ2-3, with D unresolved. CDR3 size: 13 residues. V shed 3 bases and J shed 6 bases, with 13 bases lying between them. Germline loops: CDR1 DFQATT, CDR2 SNEGSKA (reference sequence). The CDR3 region has the DNA TGCAGTGCTAGGGACGGTGCGCGGGATACGCAGTATTTT. Protein: CSARDGARDTQYF.

The chain combines TRBV24-1 with TRBJ2-1; TRBD2 is a possible D gene (5 bases). In germline, CDR1 is KGHDR, CDR2 SFDVKD. The CDR3 is 18 amino acids. Trimming took 5 bases from V and 5 from J, leaving 24 bases between them. The CDR3 loop reads CATSGEAAPAGLDNEQFF. CDR3 coding DNA: TGTGCCACCAGTGGGGAAGCTGCTCCGGCGGGCTTAGACAATGAGCAGTTCTTC.

This clonotype was seen only a few times. The J gene is TRBJ2-1, the V gene TRBV20-1; TRBD2 is a possible D gene (7 bases). This CDR3 spans 16 amino acids. Trimming took off 2 bases at V and 6 bases at J, with 20 bases between the two ends. Looked up from germline, CDR1 is DFQATT and CDR2 is SNEGSKA (reference sequence). In DNA form, the CDR3 reads TGCAGTGCTAGACCCAGGAGGGGGAGGGCGGGCAATGAGCAGTTCTTC. Translated, it gives CSARPRRGRAGNEQFF.